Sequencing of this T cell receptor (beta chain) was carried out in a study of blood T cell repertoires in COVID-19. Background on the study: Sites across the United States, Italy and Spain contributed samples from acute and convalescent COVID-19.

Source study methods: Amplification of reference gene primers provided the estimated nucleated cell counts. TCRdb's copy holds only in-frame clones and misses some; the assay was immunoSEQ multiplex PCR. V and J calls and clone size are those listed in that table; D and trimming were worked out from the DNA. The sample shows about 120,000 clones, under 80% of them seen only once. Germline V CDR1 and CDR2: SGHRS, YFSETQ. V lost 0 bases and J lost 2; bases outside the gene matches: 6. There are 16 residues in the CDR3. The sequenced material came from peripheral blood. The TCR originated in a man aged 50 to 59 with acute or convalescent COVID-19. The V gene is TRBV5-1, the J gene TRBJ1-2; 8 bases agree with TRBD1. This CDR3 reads CASSLARQGHNYGYTF. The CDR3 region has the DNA TGCGCCAGCAGCTTGGCCCGACAGGGGCACAACTATGGCTACACCTTC.